What follows is one TCR beta chain and its context. Its antigen has not been determined. No base quality information exists; no much larger clone differs at one position. CDR1 and CDR2 were assigned from the germline V gene as ENHRY and SYGVKD. V is pruned by 2 bases and J by 0 bases, leaving 2 bases of the junction without a gene match. The CDR3 runs 18 amino acids, cysteine and phenylalanine included. CDR3 DNA is the only sequence kept; it has 54 bases, read in frame from the first base. These data come from a study of blood T cell repertoires in COVID-19 (dated by TCRdb to about 2020). As for the study more broadly: Collaborator samples came from the United States, Italy and Spain and covered acute and convalescent phases of COVID-19. The repertoires were released in a freely available public database meant as a resource for research on the immune response to SARS-CoV-2. The dataset comprised deeply sampled blood TCRbeta repertoires from subjects exposed to, actively infected with, or recovered from COVID-19. Where available, HLA class I and class II types were obtained from metadata supplied by the sample provider rather than from assay-based typing. The samples were drawn from two sources: the first 160 participants of the ongoing ImmuneRACE study, and 1,254 subjects contributed by 6 global collaborators. The material from the prospective study consisted of cDNA or gDNA derived from T cells, B-cell-depleted T cells, or PBMCs. Sample metadata almost always included a de-identified subject ID, COVID-19 status, age in years and sex. The study at large found these results: The quantity of clinical and demographic metadata differed by source and by participant and was supplied without curation.

Samples from volunteer blood donors who had recovered from COVID-19 were contributed by a second Seattle source. The collaborating institutions used their own protocols to collect whole blood in K2EDTA tubes. For TCRbeta analysis, collaborators shipped samples as frozen whole blood, isolated PBMCs, or DNA extracted from either of those sample types. The immunoSEQ Assay, a bias-controlled multiplex PCR, was used to amplify TCRbeta CDR3 regions from genomic DNA. As for the original processing: The number of nucleated cells in each sample was estimated from the amplification of reference gene primers within the assay. Sequence reads were collapsed and filtered to measure the absolute abundance of every unique TCRbeta CDR3 rearrangement. For each sample, productive Simpson clonality was calculated as the square root of Simpson's diversity index across productive rearrangements. TCRdb obtained this table from immuneACCESS and retained in-frame rearrangements with V and J assigned. These tables miss some clones; where compared with another copy, unresolved V genes account for less than half of the shortfall, and the remainder is unexplained. Clone size and the V and J calls come from that table; the DNA yielded D and trimming. The sample yields some 250,000 clones; more than 75% were counted once. The leading ten clones occupy around 2.9% of the sample.

This TCR was recovered from a woman in her twenties or thirties who had recovered from COVID-19. Input material: peripheral blood. This chain is built from TRBV10-3 and TRBJ2-2, with 14 bases matching TRBD2. The DNA reads TGTGCCATCAGTGAGCTGGGACTAGCGGGGGCGAACACCGGGGAGCTGTTTTTT. Its amino acids are CAISELGLAGANTGELFF.